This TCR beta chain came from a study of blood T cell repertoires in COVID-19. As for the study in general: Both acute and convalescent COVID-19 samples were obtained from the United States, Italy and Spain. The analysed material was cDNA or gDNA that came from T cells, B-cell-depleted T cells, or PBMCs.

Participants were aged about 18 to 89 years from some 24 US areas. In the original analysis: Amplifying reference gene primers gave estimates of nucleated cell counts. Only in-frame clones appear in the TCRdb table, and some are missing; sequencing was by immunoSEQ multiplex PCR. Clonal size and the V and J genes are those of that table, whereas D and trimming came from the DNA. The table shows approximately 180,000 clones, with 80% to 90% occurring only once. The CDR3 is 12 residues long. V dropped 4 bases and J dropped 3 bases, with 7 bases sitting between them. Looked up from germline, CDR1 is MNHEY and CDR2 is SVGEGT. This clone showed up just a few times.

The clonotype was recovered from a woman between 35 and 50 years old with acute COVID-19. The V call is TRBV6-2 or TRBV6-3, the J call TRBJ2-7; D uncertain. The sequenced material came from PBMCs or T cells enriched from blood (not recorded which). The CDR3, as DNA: TGTGCCAGCAGTTCCGACAACTACGAGCAGTACTTC. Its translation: CASSSDNYEQYF.